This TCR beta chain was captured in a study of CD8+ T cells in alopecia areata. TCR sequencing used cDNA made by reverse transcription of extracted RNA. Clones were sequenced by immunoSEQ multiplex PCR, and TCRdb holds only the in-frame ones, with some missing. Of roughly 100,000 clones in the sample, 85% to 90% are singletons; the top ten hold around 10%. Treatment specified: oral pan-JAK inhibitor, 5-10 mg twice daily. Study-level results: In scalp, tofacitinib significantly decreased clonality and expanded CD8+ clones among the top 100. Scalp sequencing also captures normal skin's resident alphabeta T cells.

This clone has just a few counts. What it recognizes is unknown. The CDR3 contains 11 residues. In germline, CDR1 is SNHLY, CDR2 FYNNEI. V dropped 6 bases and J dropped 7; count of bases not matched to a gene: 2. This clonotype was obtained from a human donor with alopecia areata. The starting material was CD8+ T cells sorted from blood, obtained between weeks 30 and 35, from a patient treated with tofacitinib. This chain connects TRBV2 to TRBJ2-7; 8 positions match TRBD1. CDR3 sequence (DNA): TGTGCCAGCAGGGGACAGGTGGAGCAGTACTTC. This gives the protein CASRGQVEQYF.